This is a list of T cell receptor beta chains from one sample in a study of blood T cell repertoires in COVID-19. Assay used: immunoSEQ multiplex PCR; TCRdb lists only in-frame clones, some missing. The repertoire consists of 250,000 to 300,000 clones, with about nine tenths occurring once and the leading ten covering 1% to 1.5%. Sequencing was performed on PBMCs or T cells enriched from blood (not recorded which). The source of these receptors is a human donor in a cohort exposed to, infected with or recovered from COVID-19 (not recorded which). The donor label of this sample is uncertain. CDR3s include the opening cysteine and the closing phenylalanine or tryptophan. The D gene is left open where the match is weak. The listing skips clone size in some rows; elsewhere it reads once, few, many or a size class.

>TRBJ2-7|TRBV6-1|TRBD2|15|few
CASSESSGKGYEQYF
TGTGCCAGCAGTGAATCGAGCGGGAAGGGTTACGAGCAGTACTTC
>TRBJ2-7|TRBV6-2/TRBV6-3|TRBD1|16|.
CASSYSKSTGAHEQYF
TGTGCCAGCAGTTACTCGAAATCGACAGGGGCACACGAGCAGTACTTC
>TRBJ2-7|TRBV10-2|TRBD2|16|.
CASSDLGTSGTYEQYF
TGCGCCAGCAGTGACCTAGGGACTAGCGGGACCTACGAGCAGTACTTC
>TRBJ2-3|TRBV30|TRBD1|13|.
CASTGTTTDTQYF
TGTGCCTCGACAGGGACCACCACAGATACGCAGTATTTT
>TRBJ1-3|TRBV3-1/TRBV3-2|.|14|.
CASTGGRDWNTIYF
TGTGCCAGCACGGGGGGCAGGGACTGGAACACCATATATTTT
>TRBJ1-6|TRBV6-4|TRBD1|15|.
CASSDQGQGGSPLHF
TGTGCCAGCAGTGACCAGGGACAGGGTGGTTCACCCCTCCACTTT
>TRBJ2-1|TRBV14|TRBD1|13|.
CASSRVSRGEQFF
TGTGCCAGCAGCCGAGTTTCCAGGGGGGAGCAGTTCTTC
>TRBJ2-7|TRBV18|TRBD1|14|.
CASSLTRTGEEQYF
TGTGCCAGCTCACTTACACGGACAGGGGAGGAGCAGTACTTC
>TRBJ2-5|TRBV5-1|.|14|few
CASSQTQGQETQYF
TGCGCCAGCAGCCAGACTCAGGGCCAAGAGACCCAGTACTTC
>TRBJ1-5|TRBV12-5|.|13|.
CASGFGGVTSQHF
TGTGCTAGTGGTTTCGGGGGGGTTACGTCCCAGCATTTT
>TRBJ2-7|TRBV6-5|.|14|.
CASSYSAQGYEQYF
TGTGCCAGCAGTTACTCGGCACAGGGTTACGAGCAGTACTTC
>TRBJ2-7|TRBV19|TRBD1|15|.
CASSGWTGASYEQYF
TGTGCCAGTAGTGGATGGACAGGGGCTTCCTACGAGCAGTACTTC
>TRBJ1-4|TRBV24-1|.|15|.
CATSDLRGSNEKLFF
TGTGCCACCAGTGATCTAAGGGGGTCTAATGAAAAACTGTTTTTT
>TRBJ1-6|TRBV4-2|TRBD1|16|.
CASSQDLVTGGSPLHF
TGTGCCAGCAGCCAAGATCTTGTGACAGGGGGATCACCCCTCCACTTT
>TRBJ1-5|TRBV11-2|.|11|.
CASSPHQPQHF
TGTGCCAGCAGCCCTCATCAGCCCCAGCATTTT
>TRBJ2-1|TRBV6-1|TRBD2|16|.
CASSESKGLVYNEQFF
TGTGCCAGCAGTGAGAGTAAAGGACTAGTGTACAATGAGCAGTTCTTC
>TRBJ2-2|TRBV19|.|14|.
CASSMRQHTGELFF
TGTGCCAGTAGTATGCGGCAGCACACCGGGGAGCTGTTTTTT
>TRBJ1-1|TRBV30|.|14|.
CALQSGTMNTEAFF
TGTGCCTTACAATCGGGAACTATGAACACTGAAGCTTTCTTT
>TRBJ1-4|TRBV4-3|TRBD1|13|.
CASSQNRGEKLFF
TGCGCCAGCAGCCAAAACAGGGGGGAAAAACTGTTTTTT
>TRBJ2-1|TRBV19|.|17|.
CASSPRKIRELDNEQFF
TGTGCCAGTAGCCCGCGTAAGATCCGGGAGCTGGACAATGAGCAGTTCTTC
>TRBJ1-5|TRBV4-3|.|15|many
CASSTTRGFELPQHF
TGCGCCAGCAGCACGACAAGGGGCTTTGAATTGCCCCAGCATTTT
>TRBJ2-6|TRBV19|.|14|few
CASNPASGANVLTF
TGTGCCAGTAATCCGGCTAGTGGGGCCAACGTCCTGACTTTC
>TRBJ1-1|TRBV7-9|.|13|.
CASRRRENTEAFF
TGTGCCAGCAGGCGACGGGAGAACACTGAAGCTTTCTTT
>TRBJ2-2|TRBV7-9|TRBD2|12|.
CASSLAGGTLFF
TGTGCCAGCAGCTTAGCCGGGGGGACCCTGTTTTTT
>TRBJ2-3|TRBV7-9|.|15|few
CASSSKLTHGDTQYF
TGTGCCAGCAGCTCCAAACTAACCCACGGGGATACGCAGTATTTT
>TRBJ2-6|TRBV18|TRBD1|18|.
CASSPPGQGLGGANVLTF
TGTGCCAGCTCACCCCCGGGACAGGGTCTAGGGGGGGCCAACGTCCTGACTTTC
>TRBJ2-3|TRBV9|.|14|few
CASSLDIRADTQYF
TGTGCCAGCAGCTTGGACATAAGGGCAGATACGCAGTATTTT
>TRBJ2-7|TRBV7-9|.|15|.
CASSFDRPFGDEQYF
TGTGCCAGCAGCTTTGACAGGCCCTTCGGGGACGAGCAGTACTTC